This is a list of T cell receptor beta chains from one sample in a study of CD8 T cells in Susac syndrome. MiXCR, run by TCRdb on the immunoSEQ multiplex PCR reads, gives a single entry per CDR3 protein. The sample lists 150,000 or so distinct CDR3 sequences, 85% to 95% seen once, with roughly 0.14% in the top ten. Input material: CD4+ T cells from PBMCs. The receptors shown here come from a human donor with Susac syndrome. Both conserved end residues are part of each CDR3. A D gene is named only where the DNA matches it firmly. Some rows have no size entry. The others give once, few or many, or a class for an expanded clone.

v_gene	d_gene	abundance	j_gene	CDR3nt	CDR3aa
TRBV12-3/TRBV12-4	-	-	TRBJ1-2	TGTGCCAGCAGTTCTCAGGGATTCGGCTACACCTTC	CASSSQGFGYTF
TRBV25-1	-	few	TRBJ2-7	TGTGCCAGCAGTGAATCGTCTTACGAGCAGTACTTC	CASSESSYEQYF
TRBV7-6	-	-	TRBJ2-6	TGTGCCAGCAGCTTAGCGGGCGCGGGAACTGGGGCCAACGTCCTGACTTTC	CASSLAGAGTGANVLTF
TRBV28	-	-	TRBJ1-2	TGTGCCAGCAGTTTTGATGGAGGCAGGACCTATGGCTACACCTTC	CASSFDGGRTYGYTF
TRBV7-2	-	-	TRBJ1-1	TGTGCCAGCAGCACCGGCAGAGCGGGGGCAGGAACTGAAGCTTTCTTT	CASSTGRAGAGTEAFF
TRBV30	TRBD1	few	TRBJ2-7	TGTGCCTGGGACAGGGGGCGCTACGAGCAGTACTTC	CAWDRGRYEQYF
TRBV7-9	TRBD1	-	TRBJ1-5	TGTGCCAGCAGCTTAGCCAGGGGGCTCGGCAATCAGCCCCAGCATTTT	CASSLARGLGNQPQHF
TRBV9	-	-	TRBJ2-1	TGTGCCAGCAGCGTAGATCAGGCCACCTACAATGAGCAGTTCTTC	CASSVDQATYNEQFF
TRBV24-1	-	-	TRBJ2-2	TGTGCCACCAGTGCGGCGGGGCGAGCCCCGAACACCGGGGAGCTGTTTTTT	CATSAAGRAPNTGELFF
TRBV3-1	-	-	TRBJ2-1	TGTGCCAGCAGCCATCCTCGGGGGAGTGAGCAGTTCTTC	CASSHPRGSEQFF
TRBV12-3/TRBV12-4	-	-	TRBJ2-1	TGTGCCAGTCAACCGGGACTTCCGTACAATGAGCAGTTCTTC	CASQPGLPYNEQFF
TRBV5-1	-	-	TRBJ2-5	TGCGCCAGCAGCCCCGGGGCCCTAACGGAGACCCAGTACTTC	CASSPGALTETQYF
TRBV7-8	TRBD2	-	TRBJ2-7	TGTGCCAGCAGTAACATAGCGGGGGAAACGTTCTACGAGCAGTACTTC	CASSNIAGETFYEQYF
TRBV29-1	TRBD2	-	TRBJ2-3	TGCAGCGTTGAAGTAGCGGGACGGGGCACAGATACGCAGTATTTT	CSVEVAGRGTDTQYF
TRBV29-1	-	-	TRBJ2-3	TGCAGCGTTGGGGTGGGGAGCACAGATACGCAGTATTTT	CSVGVGSTDTQYF
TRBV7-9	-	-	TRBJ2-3	TGTGCCAGCAGCGCCCGACAGGGAGGTTTCGCAGATACGCAGTATTTT	CASSARQGGFADTQYF
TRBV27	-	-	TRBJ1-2	TGTGCCAGCAGTTTCCGAGGCACCCAGGGTGGCTACACCTTC	CASSFRGTQGGYTF
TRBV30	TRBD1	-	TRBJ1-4	TGTGCCGTGGACAGGACTATGGAAAAACTGTTTTTT	CAVDRTMEKLFF
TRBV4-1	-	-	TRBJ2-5	TGCGCCAGCAGCCAGGGCGGCTCTGGGGAGACCCAGTACTTC	CASSQGGSGETQYF
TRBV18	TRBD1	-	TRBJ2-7	TGTGCCAGCTCACCGGGACAGGGAGTAAGGGACTACGAGCAGTACTTC	CASSPGQGVRDYEQYF